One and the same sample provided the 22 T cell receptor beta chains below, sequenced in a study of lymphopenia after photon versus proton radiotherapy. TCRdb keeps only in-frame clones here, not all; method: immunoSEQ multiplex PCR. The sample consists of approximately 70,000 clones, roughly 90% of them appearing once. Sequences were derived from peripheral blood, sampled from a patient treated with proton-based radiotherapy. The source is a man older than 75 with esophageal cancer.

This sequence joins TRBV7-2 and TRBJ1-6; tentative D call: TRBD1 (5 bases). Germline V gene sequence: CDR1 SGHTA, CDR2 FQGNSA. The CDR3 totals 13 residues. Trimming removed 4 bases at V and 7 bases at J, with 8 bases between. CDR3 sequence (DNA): TGTGCCAGCAGCTCGAACAGGAATTCACCCCTCCACTTT. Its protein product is CASSSNRNSPLHF.

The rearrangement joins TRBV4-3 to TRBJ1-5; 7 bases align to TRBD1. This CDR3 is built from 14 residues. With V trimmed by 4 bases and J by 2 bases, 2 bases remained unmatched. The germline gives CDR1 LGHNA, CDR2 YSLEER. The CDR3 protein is CASSLDRGNQPQHF. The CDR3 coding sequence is TGCGCCAGCAGCCTTGACAGGGGCAATCAGCCCCAGCATTTT.

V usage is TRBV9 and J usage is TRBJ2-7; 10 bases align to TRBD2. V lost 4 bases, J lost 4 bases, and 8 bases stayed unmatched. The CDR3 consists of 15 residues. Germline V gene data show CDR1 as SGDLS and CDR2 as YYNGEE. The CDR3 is CASSPPGLAFYEQYF. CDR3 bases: TGTGCCAGCAGCCCGCCGGGACTAGCGTTTTACGAGCAGTACTTC. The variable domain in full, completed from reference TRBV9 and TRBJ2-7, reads DSGVTQTPKHLITATGQRVTLRCSPRSGDLSVYWYQQSLDQGLQFLIQYYNGEERAKGNILERFSAQQFPDLHSELNLSSLELGDSALYFCASSPPGLAFYEQYFGPGTRLTVT.

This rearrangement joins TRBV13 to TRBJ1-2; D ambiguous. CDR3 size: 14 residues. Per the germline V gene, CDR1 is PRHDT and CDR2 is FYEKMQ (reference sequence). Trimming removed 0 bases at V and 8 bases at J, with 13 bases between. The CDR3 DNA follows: TGTGCCAGCAGCTTAGGCTGGACTCCTGGCGGCTACACCTTC. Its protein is CASSLGWTPGGYTF.

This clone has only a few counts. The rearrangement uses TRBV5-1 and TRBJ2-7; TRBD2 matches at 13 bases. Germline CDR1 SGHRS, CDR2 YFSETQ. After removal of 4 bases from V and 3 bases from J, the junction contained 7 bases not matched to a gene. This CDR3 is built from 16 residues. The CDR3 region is CASSEGLAGTVYEQYF. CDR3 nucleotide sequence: TGCGCCAGCAGCGAGGGACTAGCGGGGACAGTCTACGAGCAGTACTTC.

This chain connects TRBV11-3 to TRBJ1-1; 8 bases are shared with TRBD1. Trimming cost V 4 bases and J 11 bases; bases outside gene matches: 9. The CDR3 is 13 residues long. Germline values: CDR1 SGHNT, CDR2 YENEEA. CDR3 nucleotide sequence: TGTGCCAGCAGCTCGGTTACAGGGGGTAGGGCTTTCTTT. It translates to CASSSVTGGRAFF.

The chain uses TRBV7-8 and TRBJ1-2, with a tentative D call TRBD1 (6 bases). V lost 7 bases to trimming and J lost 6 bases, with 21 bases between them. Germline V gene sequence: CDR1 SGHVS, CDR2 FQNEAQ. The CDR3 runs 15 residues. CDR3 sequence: CASTSRGGGVNGYTF. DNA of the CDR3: TGTGCCAGCACCAGTAGAGGTGGGGGCGTGAATGGCTACACCTTC. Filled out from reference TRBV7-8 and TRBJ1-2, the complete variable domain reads GAGVSQSPRYKVAKRGQDVALRCDPISGHVSLFWYQQALGQGPEFLTYFQNEAQLDKSGLPSDRFFAERPEGSVSTLKIQRTQQEDSAVYLCASTSRGGGVNGYTFGSGTRLTVV.

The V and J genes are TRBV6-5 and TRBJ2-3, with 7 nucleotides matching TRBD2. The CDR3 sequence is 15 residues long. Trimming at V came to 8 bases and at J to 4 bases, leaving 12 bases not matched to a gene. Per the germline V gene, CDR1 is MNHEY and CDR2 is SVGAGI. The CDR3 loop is CASLPTAGVADTQYF. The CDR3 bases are TGTGCCAGCCTACCCACGGCGGGAGTCGCAGATACGCAGTATTTT.

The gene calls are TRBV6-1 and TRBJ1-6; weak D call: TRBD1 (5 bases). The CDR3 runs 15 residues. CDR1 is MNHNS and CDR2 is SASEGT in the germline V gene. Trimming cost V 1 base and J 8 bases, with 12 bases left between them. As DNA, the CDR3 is TGTGCCAGCAGTGAAGGGTTCACGGGGGATTCACCCCTCCACTTT. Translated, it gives CASSEGFTGDSPLHF.

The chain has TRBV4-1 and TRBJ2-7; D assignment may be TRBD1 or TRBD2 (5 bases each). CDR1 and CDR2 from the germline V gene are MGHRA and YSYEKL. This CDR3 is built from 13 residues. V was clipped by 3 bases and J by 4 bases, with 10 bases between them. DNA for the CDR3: TGCGCCAGCAGCCACGGGACCGTATACGAGCAGTACTTC. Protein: CASSHGTVYEQYF.

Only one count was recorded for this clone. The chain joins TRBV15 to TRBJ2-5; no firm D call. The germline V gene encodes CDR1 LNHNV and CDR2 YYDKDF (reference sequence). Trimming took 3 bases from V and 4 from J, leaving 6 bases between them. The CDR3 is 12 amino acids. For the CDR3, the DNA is TGTGCCACCAGCAGGCCGTTAGAGACCCAGTACTTC. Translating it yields CATSRPLETQYF.

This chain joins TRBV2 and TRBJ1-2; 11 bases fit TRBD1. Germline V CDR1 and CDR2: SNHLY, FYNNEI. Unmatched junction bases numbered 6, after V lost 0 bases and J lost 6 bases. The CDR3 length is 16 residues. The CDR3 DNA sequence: TGTGCCAGCAGTGAAGCGCGGTGGGACAGGGGGGATGGCTACACCTTC. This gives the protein CASSEARWDRGDGYTF.

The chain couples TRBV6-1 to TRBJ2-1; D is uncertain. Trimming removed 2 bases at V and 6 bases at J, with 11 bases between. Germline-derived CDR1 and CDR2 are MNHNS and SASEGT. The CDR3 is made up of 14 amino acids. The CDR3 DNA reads TGTGCCAGCAGTGAATACAAACCCCCCAATGAGCAGTTCTTC. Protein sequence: CASSEYKPPNEQFF.

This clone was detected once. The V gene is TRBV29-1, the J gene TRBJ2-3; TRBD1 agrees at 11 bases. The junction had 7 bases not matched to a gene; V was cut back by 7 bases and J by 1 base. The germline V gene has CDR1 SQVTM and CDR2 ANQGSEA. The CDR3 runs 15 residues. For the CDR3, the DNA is TGCAGCGCCGAAGGGACAGGGGGTGGCACAGATACGCAGTATTTT. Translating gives CSAEGTGGGTDTQYF.

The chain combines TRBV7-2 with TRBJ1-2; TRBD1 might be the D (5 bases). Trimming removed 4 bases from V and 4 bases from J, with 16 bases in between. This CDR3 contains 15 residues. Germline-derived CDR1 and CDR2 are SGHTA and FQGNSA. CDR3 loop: CASSSARQLTYGYTF. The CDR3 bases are TGTGCCAGCAGCTCCGCCCGACAGCTCACCTATGGCTACACCTTC. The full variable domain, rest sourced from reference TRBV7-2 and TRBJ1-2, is GAGVSQSPSNKVTEKGKDVELRCDPISGHTALYWYRQSLGQGLEFLIYFQGNSAPDKSGLPSDRFSAERTGGSVSTLTIQRTQQEDSAVYLCASSSARQLTYGYTFGSGTRLTVV.

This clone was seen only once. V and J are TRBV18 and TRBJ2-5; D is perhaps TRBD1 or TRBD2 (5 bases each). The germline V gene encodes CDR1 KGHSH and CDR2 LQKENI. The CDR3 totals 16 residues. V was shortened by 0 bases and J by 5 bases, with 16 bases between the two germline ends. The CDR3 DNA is TGTGCCAGCTCACCACCGAGGTCAGGGAGTGCGGAGACCCAGTACTTC. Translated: CASSPPRSGSAETQYF. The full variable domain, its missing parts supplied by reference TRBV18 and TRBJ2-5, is NAGVMQNPRHLVRRRGQEARLRCSPMKGHSHVYWYRQLPEEGLKFMVYLQKENIIDESGMPKERFSAEFPKEGPSILRIQQVVRGDSAAYFCASSPPRSGSAETQYFGPGTRLLVL.

In DNA, the CDR3 is TGTGCCAGCAGCCACCAGTTGGATCCTGAAGCTTTCTTT. It translates to CASSHQLDPEAFF. The chain links TRBV5-6 to TRBJ1-1; D not certain. Germline CDR1 and CDR2: SGHDT and YYEEEE. Trimming took 4 bases from V and 6 from J, leaving 13 bases between them. The CDR3 is 13 residues long.

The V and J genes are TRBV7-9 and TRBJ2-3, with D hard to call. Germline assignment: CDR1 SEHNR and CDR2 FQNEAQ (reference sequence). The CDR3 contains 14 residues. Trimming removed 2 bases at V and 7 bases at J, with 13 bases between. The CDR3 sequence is CASSLKTELYTQYF. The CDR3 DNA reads TGTGCCAGCAGCTTAAAAACAGAACTGTATACGCAGTATTTT. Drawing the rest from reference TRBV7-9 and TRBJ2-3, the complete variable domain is DTGVSQNPRHKITKRGQNVTFRCDPISEHNRLYWYRQTLGQGPEFLTYFQNEAQLEKSRLLSDRFSAERPKGSFSTLEIQRTEQGDSAMYLCASSLKTELYTQYFGPGTRLTVL.

The chain's CDR3 is CASTGRGLGNQPQHF. The CDR3 bases are TGTGCCAGCACAGGCAGGGGGCTTGGCAATCAGCCCCAGCATTTT. The gene calls are TRBV28 and TRBJ1-5; 8 nucleotides agree with TRBD1. The germline CDR1 and CDR2 sequences are MDHEN and SYDVKM. There are 15 residues in the CDR3. Trimming removed 7 bases from V and 2 bases from J; junction bases left unmatched: 7.

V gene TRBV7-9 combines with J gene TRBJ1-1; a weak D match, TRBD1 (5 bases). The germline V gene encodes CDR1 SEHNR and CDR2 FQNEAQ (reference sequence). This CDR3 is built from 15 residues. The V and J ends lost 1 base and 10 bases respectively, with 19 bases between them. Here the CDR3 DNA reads TGTGCCAGCAGCTTAGTCTTACGGCAGGATGGGGGAGCTTTCTTT. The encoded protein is CASSLVLRQDGGAFF. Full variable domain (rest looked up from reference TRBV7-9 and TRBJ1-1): DTGVSQNPRHKITKRGQNVTFRCDPISEHNRLYWYRQTLGQGPEFLTYFQNEAQLEKSRLLSDRFSAERPKGSFSTLEIQRTEQGDSAMYLCASSLVLRQDGGAFFGQGTRLTVV.

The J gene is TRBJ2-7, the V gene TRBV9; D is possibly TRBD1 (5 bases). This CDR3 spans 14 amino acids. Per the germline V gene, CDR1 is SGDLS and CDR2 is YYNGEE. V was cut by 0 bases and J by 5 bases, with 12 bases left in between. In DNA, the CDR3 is TGTGCCAGCAGCGTAGAGGGGCATCCCGACGAGCAGTACTTC. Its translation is CASSVEGHPDEQYF.

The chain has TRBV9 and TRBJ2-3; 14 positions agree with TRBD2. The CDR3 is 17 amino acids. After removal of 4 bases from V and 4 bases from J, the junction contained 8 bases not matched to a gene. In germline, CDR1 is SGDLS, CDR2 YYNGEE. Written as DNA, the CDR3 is TGTGCCAGCAGCCTCAGCGGGACTAGCGGGGGATCAGATACGCAGTATTTT. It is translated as CASSLSGTSGGSDTQYF.